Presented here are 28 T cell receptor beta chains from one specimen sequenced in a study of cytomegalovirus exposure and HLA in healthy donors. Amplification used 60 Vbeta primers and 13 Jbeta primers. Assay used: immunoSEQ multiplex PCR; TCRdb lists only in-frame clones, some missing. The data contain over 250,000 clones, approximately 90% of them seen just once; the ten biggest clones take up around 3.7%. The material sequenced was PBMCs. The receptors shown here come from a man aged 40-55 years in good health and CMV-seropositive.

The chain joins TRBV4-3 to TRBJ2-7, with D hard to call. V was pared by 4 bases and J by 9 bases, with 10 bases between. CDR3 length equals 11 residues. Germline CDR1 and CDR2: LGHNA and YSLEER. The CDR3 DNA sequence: TGCGCCAGCAGCCGGAATGTAGCGCAGTACTTC. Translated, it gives CASSRNVAQYF.

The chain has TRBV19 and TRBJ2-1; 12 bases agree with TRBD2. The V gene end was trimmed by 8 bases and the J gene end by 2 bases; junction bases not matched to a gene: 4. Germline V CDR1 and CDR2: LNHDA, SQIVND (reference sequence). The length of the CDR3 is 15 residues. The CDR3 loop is CASQRTSGTYNEQFF. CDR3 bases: TGTGCCAGTCAGAGGACTAGCGGGACCTACAATGAGCAGTTCTTC.

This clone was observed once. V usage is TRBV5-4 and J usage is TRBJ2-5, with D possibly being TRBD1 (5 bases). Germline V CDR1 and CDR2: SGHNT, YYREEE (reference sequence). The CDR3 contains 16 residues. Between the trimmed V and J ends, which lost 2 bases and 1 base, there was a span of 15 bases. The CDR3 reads CASSFGSGIIQETQYF. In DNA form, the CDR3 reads TGTGCCAGCAGCTTTGGGTCAGGGATTATCCAAGAGACCCAGTACTTC.

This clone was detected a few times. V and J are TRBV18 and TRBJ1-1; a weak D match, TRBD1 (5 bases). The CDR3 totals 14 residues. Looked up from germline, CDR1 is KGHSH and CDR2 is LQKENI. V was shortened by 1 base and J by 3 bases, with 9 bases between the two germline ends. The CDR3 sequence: CASSPQGTDTEAFF. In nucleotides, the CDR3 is TGTGCCAGCTCACCACAAGGGACTGACACTGAAGCTTTCTTT.

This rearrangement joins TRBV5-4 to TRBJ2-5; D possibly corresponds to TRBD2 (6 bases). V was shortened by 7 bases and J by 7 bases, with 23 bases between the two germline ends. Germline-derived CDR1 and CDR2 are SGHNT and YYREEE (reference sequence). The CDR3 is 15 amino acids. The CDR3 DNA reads TGTGCCAGCGGAACCCGTAGCAGCCTCGGGGGGACCCAGTACTTC. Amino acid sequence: CASGTRSSLGGTQYF.

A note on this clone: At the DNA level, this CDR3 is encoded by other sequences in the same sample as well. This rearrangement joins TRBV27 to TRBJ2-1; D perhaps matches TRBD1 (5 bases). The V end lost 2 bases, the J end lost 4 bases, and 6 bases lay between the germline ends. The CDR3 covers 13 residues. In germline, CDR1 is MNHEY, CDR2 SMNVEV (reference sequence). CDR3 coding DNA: TGTGCCAGCAGTTTAAGGGGTTACAATGAGCAGTTCTTC. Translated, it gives CASSLRGYNEQFF.

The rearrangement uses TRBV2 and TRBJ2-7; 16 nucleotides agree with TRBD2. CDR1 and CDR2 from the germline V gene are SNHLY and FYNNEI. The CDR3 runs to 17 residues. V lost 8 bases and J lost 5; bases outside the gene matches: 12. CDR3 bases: TGTGCCAGCCTATTCATGGGACTAGCGGGAGGGGAGGACGAGCAGTACTTC. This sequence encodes CASLFMGLAGGEDEQYF.

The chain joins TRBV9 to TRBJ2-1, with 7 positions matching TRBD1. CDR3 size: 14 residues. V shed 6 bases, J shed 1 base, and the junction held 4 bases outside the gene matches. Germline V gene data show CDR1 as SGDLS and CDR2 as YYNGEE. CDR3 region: CASNPTGSYNEQFF. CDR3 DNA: TGTGCCAGCAACCCGACAGGGTCCTACAATGAGCAGTTCTTC.

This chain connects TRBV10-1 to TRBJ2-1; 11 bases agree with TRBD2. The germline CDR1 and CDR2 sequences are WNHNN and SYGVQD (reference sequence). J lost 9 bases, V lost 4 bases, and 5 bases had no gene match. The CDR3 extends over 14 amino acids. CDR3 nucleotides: TGCGCCAGCAGTGCCGGGACTAGCGGAAGTGAGCAGTTCTTC. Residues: CASSAGTSGSEQFF.

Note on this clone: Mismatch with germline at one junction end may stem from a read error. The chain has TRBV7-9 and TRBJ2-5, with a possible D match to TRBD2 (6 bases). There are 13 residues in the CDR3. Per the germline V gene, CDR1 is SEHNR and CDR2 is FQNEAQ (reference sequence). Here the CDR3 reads CSSSQEGQETQYF. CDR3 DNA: TGTTCCAGCAGCCAGGAGGGCCAAGAGACCCAGTACTTC.

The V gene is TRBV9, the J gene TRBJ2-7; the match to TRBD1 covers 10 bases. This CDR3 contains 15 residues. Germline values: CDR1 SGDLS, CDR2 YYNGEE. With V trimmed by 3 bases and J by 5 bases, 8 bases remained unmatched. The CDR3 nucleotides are TGTGCCAGCAGCGAGAGGGGACAGGGGTTCAACGAGCAGTACTTC. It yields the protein CASSERGQGFNEQYF.

The CDR3 DNA is TGTGCCAGCAGCTTTGGGACAGAGTACGAGCAGTACTTC. As protein: CASSFGTEYEQYF. The chain combines TRBV5-4 with TRBJ2-5; TRBD1 agrees at 7 bases. The J call may not be correct, given that the DNA end is closer to TRBJ2-7. This CDR3 is built from 13 residues. CDR1 is SGHNT and CDR2 is YYREEE in the germline V gene (reference sequence).

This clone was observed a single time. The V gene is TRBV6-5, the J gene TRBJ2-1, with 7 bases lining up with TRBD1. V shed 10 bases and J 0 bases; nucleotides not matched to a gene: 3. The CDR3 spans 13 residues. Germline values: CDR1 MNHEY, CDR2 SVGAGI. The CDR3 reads CATRQGSYNEQFF. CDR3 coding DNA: TGTGCCACCCGACAGGGCTCCTACAATGAGCAGTTCTTC.

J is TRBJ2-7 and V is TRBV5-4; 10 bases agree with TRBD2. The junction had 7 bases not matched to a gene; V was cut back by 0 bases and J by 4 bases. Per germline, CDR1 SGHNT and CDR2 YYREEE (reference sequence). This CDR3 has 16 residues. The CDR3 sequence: CASSLDSSGSLYEQYF. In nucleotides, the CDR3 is TGTGCCAGCAGCTTGGATTCTAGCGGGAGCTTATACGAGCAGTACTTC.

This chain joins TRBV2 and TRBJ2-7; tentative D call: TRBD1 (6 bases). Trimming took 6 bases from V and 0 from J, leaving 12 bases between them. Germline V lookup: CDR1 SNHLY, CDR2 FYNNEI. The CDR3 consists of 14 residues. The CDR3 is CASRTGSSSYEQYF. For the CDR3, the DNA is TGTGCCAGCAGAACAGGGTCTAGCTCCTACGAGCAGTACTTC.

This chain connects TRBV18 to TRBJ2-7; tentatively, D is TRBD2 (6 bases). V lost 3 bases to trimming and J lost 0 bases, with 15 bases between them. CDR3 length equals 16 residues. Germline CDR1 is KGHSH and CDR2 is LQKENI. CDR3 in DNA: TGTGCCAGCTCACCCCCCGGGACTCCCAGCTCCTACGAGCAGTACTTC. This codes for CASSPPGTPSSYEQYF.

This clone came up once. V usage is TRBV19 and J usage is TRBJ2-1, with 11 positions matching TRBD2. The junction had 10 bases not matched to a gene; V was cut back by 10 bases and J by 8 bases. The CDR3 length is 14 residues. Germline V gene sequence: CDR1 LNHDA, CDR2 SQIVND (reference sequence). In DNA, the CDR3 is TGTGCCACCAAACTAGCGGGAGCTTCGGATGAGCAGTTCTTC. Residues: CATKLAGASDEQFF.

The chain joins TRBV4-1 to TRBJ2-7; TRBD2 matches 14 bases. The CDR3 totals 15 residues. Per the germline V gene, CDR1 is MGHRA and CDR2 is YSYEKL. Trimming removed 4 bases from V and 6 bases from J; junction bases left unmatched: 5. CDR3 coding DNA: TGCGCCAGCAGCCCAGGGACTAGCGGGAGTTCCGAGCAGTACTTC. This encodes CASSPGTSGSSEQYF.

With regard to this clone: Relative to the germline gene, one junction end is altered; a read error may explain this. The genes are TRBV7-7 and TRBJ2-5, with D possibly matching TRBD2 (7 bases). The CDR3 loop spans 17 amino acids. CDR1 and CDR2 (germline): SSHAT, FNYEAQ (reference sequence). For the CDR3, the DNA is TGTGCTAGCAGCTTAGGGGAGGGGGACTGGGGCCAAGAGACCCAGTACTTC. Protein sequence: CASSLGEGDWGQETQYF.

The CDR3: CASTSDRGPHGYTF. DNA for the CDR3: TGTGCCAGCACCTCGGACAGGGGCCCCCATGGCTACACCTTC. The chain has TRBV18 and TRBJ1-2; 9 positions agree with TRBD1. The CDR3 extends over 14 amino acids. Germline-derived CDR1 and CDR2 are KGHSH and LQKENI. Trimming cost V 8 bases and J 6 bases; bases outside gene matches: 10.

The CDR3 spells CASSHGEPLVAFF. The CDR3 DNA follows: TGCGCCAGCAGCCACGGGGAACCTCTTGTTGCTTTCTTT. The rearrangement joins TRBV4-1 to TRBJ1-1; no clear D gene. Germline CDR1 and CDR2: MGHRA and YSYEKL. The CDR3 loop spans 13 amino acids. V shed 3 bases and J shed 11 bases, with 16 bases lying between them.

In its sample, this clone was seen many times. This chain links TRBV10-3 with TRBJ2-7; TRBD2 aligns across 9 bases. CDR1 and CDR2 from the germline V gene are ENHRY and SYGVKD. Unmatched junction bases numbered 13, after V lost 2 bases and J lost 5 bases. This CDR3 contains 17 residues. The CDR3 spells CAISERPASGKDNEQYF. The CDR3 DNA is TGTGCCATCAGTGAGCGGCCGGCTAGCGGGAAGGACAACGAGCAGTACTTC.

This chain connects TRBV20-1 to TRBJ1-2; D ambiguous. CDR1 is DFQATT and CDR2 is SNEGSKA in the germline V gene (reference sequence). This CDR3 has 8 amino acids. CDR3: CSTYGYTF. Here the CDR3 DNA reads TGCAGCACATATGGCTACACCTTC.

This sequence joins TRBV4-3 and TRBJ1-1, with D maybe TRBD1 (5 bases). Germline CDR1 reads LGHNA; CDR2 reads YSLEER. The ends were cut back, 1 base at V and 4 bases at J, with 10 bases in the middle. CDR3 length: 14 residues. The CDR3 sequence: CASSQGGVRTEAFF. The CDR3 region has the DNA TGCGCCAGCAGCCAAGGGGGGGTCCGCACTGAAGCTTTCTTT.

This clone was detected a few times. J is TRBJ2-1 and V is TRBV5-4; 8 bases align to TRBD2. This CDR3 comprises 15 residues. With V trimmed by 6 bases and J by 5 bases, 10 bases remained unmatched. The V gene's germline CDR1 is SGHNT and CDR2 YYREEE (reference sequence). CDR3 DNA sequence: TGTGCCAGCACCTTCCCGACTAGCGATCACAATGAGCAGTTCTTC. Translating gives CASTFPTSDHNEQFF.

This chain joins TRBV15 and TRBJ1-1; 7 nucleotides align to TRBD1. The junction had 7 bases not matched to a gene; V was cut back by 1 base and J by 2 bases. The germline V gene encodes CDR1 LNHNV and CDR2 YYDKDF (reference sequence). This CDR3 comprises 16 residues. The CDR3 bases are TGTGCCACCAGCAGAGTTTACCCAGGGGGAAACACTGAAGCTTTCTTT. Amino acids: CATSRVYPGGNTEAFF.

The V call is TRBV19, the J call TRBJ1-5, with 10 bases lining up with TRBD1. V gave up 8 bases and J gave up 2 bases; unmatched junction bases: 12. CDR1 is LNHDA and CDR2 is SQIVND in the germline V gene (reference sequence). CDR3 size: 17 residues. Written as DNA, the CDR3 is TGTGCCAGTGACCGGGACAGGGGAGTTCGGGGCAATCAGCCCCAGCATTTT. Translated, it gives CASDRDRGVRGNQPQHF.

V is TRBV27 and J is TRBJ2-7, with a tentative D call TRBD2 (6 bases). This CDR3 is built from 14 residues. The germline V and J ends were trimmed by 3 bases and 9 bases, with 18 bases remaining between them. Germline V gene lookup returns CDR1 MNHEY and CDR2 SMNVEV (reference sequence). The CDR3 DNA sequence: TGTGCCAGCAGTTTTAGGGCGGGATTGGCAGTGCAGTACTTC. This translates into CASSFRAGLAVQYF.